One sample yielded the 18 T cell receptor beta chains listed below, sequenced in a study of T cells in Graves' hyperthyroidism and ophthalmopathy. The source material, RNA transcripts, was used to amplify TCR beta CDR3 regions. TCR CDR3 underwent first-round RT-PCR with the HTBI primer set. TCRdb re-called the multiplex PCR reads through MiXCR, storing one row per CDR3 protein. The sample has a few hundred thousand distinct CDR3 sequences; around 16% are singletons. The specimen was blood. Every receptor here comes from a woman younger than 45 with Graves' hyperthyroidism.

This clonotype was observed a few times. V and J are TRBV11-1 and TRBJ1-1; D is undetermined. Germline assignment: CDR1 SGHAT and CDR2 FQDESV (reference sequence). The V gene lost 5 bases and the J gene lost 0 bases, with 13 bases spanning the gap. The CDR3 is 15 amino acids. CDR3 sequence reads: CASSLYPGMNTEAFF. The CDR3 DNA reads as TGTGCCAGCAGCCTCTACCCAGGAATGAACACTGAAGCTTTCTTT. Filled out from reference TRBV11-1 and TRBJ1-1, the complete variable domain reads EAEVAQSPRYKITEKSQAVAFWCDPISGHATLYWYRQILGQGPELLVQFQDESVVDDSQLPKDRFSAERLKGVDSTLKIQPAELGDSAMYLCASSLYPGMNTEAFFGQGTRLTVV.

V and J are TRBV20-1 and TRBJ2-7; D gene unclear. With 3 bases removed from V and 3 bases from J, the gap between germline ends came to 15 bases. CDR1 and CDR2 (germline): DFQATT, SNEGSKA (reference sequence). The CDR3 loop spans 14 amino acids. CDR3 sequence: CSARDPLLGYEQYF. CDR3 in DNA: TGCAGTGCTAGGGACCCGCTTTTAGGCTACGAGCAGTACTTC.

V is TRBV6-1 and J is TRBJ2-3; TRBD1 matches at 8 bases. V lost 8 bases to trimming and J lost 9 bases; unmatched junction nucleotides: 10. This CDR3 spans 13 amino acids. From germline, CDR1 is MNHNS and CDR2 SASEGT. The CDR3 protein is CASHLPGGNTQYF. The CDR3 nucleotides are TGTGCCAGCCATCTTCCAGGGGGCAACACGCAGTATTTT.

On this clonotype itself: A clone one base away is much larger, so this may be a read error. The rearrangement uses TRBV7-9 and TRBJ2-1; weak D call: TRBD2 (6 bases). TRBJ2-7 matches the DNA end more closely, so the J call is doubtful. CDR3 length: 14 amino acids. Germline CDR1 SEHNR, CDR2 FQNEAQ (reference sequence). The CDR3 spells CASRAGISYNEQYF. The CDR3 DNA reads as TGTGCCAGCAGGGCGGGGATCTCCTACAATGAGCAGTACTTC.

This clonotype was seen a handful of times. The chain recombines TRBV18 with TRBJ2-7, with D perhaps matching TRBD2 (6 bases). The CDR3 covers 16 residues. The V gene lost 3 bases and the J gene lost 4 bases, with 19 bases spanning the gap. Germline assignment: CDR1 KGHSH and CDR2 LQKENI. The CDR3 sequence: CASSPLVAGSRYEQYF. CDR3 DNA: TGTGCCAGCTCACCCCTGGTGGCGGGATCGAGGTACGAGCAGTACTTC.

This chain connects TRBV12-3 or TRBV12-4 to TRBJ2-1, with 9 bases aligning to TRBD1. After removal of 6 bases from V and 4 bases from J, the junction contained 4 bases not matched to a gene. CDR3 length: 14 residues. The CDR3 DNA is TGTGCCAGCAGCCGGGACAGGGTATACAATGAGCAGTTCTTC. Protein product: CASSRDRVYNEQFF.

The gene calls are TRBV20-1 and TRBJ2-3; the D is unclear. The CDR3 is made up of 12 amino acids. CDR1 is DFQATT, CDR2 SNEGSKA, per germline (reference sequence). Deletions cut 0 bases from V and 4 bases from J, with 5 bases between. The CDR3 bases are TGCAGTGCTAGAGATGAGTCAGATACGCAGTATTTT. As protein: CSARDESDTQYF.

The CDR3 sequence is CASSLQGTGEQFF. For the CDR3, the DNA is TGTGCCAGCAGTTTGCAGGGCACGGGGGAGCAGTTCTTC. The V gene is TRBV27, the J gene TRBJ2-1; perhaps D is TRBD1 or TRBD2 (5 bases each). This CDR3 contains 13 residues. Trimming removed 3 bases from V and 10 bases from J, with 13 bases in between. From germline, CDR1 is MNHEY and CDR2 SMNVEV (reference sequence).

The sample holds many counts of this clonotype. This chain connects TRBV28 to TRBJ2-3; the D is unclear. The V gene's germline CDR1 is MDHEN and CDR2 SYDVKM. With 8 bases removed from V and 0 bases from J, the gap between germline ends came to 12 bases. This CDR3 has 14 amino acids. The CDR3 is CASRAGPSTDTQYF. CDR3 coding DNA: TGTGCCAGCCGGGCAGGCCCGAGCACAGATACGCAGTATTTT.

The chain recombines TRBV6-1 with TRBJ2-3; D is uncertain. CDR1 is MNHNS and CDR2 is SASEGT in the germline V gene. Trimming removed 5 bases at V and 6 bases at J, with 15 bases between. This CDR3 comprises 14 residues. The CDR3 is CASSSTYSGDTQYF. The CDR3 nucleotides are TGTGCCAGCAGTTCGACGTACTCTGGCGATACGCAGTATTTT.

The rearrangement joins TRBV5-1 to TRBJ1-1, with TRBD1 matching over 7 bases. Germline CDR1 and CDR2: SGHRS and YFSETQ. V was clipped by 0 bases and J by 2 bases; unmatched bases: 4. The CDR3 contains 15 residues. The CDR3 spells CASSLGGTANTEAFF. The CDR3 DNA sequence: TGCGCCAGCAGCTTGGGGGGGACAGCTAACACTGAAGCTTTCTTT.

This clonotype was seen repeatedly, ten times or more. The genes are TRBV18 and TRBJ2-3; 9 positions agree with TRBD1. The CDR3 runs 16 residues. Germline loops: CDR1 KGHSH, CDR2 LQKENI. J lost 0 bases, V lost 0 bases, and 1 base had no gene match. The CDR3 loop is CASSPPGQGSTDTQYF. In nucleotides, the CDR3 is TGTGCCAGCTCACCACCGGGACAGGGTAGCACAGATACGCAGTATTTT. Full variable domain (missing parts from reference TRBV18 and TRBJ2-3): NAGVMQNPRHLVRRRGQEARLRCSPMKGHSHVYWYRQLPEEGLKFMVYLQKENIIDESGMPKERFSAEFPKEGPSILRIQQVVRGDSAAYFCASSPPGQGSTDTQYFGPGTRLTVL.

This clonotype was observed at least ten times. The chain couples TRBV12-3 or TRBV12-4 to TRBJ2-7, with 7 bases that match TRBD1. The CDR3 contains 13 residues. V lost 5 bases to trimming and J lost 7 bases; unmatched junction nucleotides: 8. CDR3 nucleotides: TGTGCCAGCAGTCTCGGGACAGCCTTGGAGCAGTACTTC. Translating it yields CASSLGTALEQYF.

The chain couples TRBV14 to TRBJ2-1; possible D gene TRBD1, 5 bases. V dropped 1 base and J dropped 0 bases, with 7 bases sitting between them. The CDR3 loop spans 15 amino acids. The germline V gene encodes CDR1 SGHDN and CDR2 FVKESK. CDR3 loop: CASSQGTLSYNEQFF. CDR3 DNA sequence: TGTGCCAGCAGCCAAGGGACACTCTCCTACAATGAGCAGTTCTTC.

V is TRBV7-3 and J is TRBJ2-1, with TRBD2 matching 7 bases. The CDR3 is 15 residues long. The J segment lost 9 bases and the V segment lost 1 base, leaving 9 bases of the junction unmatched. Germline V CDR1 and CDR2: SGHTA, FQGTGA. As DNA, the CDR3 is TGTGCCAGCAGCTTAAAGGCGGGAGCGAGGGGTGAGCAGTTCTTC. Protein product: CASSLKAGARGEQFF.

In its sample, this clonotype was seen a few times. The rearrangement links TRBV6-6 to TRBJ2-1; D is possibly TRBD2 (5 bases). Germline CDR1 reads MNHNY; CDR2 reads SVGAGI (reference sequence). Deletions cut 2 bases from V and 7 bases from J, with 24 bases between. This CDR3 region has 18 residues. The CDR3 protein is CASSYAPAGPRRGNEQFF. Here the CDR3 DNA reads TGTGCCAGCAGTTACGCCCCCGCCGGACCAAGACGGGGTAATGAGCAGTTCTTC.

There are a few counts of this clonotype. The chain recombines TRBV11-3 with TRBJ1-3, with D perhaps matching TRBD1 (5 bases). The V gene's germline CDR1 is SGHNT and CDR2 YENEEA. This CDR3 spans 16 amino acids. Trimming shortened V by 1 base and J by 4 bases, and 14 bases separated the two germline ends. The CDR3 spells CASSLVIWGFGNTIYF. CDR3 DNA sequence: TGTGCCAGCAGCTTAGTGATTTGGGGGTTCGGAAACACCATATATTTT.

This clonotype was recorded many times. The CDR3 sequence is CASSLVSPGRETQYF. DNA of the CDR3: TGTGCCAGCAGCTTAGTTTCCCCGGGCAGAGAGACCCAGTACTTC. The chain carries TRBV7-9 and TRBJ2-5; D is ambiguous. The CDR3 sequence is 15 residues long. Trimming stripped 1 base from V and 4 bases from J, with 13 bases between. CDR1 is SEHNR, CDR2 FQNEAQ, per germline (reference sequence).